The 7 T cell receptor beta chains in this list originate from one sample, sequenced in a study of T cells after yellow fever vaccination. TCRdb analysed the 5' RACE reads with MiXCR anew, one entry per CDR3 protein. This sample carries more than 350,000 distinct CDR3 sequences, around a tenth of them seen once, and the ten largest clones take more than 15%. The material sequenced was PBMCs, taken on the day of the first yellow fever vaccination. All receptors come from a man between 18 and 29 years old who received the YFV17D yellow fever vaccine.

Here the CDR3 reads CSASGPNTGELFF. CDR3 nucleotides: TGCAGTGCTAGTGGGCCAAACACCGGGGAGCTGTTTTTT. The chain recombines TRBV20-1 with TRBJ2-2; D remains unclear. Trimming pared 3 bases from V and 2 bases from J, leaving 7 bases between. The CDR3 length is 13 residues. From germline, CDR1 is DFQATT and CDR2 SNEGSKA (reference sequence).

This sequence joins TRBV6-5 and TRBJ2-1; the match to TRBD1 covers 7 bases. Germline CDR1 MNHEY, CDR2 SVGAGI. This CDR3 has 13 residues. After removal of 5 bases from V and 6 bases from J, the junction contained 4 bases not matched to a gene. The CDR3: CASSLRQGNEQFF. DNA of the CDR3: TGTGCCAGCAGTCTGAGACAGGGCAATGAGCAGTTCTTC.

At least ten counts were recorded for this clonotype. V is TRBV5-1 and J is TRBJ2-4, with TRBD2 as a possible D gene (5 bases). The V gene lost 4 bases and the J gene lost 1 base, with 12 bases spanning the gap. This CDR3 spans 15 amino acids. Germline V lookup: CDR1 SGHRS, CDR2 YFSETQ. This CDR3 reads CASSETPGAKNIQYF. CDR3 DNA: TGCGCCAGCAGCGAGACCCCGGGGGCCAAAAACATTCAGTACTTC.

This clonotype was counted between two and nine times. The V gene is TRBV5-4, the J gene TRBJ2-7; 9 bases match TRBD2. This CDR3 is 15 amino acids long. V shed 7 bases, J shed 7 bases, and the junction held 15 bases outside the gene matches. CDR1 is SGHNT and CDR2 is YYREEE in the germline V gene (reference sequence). The CDR3 sequence is CASLPSGAPLGEQYF. CDR3 DNA: TGTGCCAGCCTACCTAGCGGGGCCCCCCTGGGGGAGCAGTACTTC. The variable domain in full, completed from reference TRBV5-4 and TRBJ2-7, reads ETGVTQSPTHLIKTRGQQVTLRCSSQSGHNTVSWYQQALGQGPQFIFQYYREEENGRGNFPPRFSGLQFPNYSSELNVNALELDDSALYLCASLPSGAPLGEQYFGPGTRLTVT.

J is TRBJ1-2 and V is TRBV4-1; possibly TRBD1 for D (6 bases). Germline V lookup: CDR1 MGHRA, CDR2 YSYEKL. V was trimmed by 1 base and J by 1 base, leaving 16 bases between them. This CDR3 contains 17 residues. The CDR3 loop is CASSQGPDRRLNYGYTF. DNA of the CDR3: TGCGCCAGCAGCCAAGGGCCCGACAGGAGGCTTAACTATGGCTACACCTTC.

The rearrangement joins TRBV3-1 to TRBJ2-7; maybe TRBD1 (6 bases). V lost 4 bases and J 3 bases, leaving 16 bases between the germline ends. CDR3 length: 15 amino acids. Germline-derived CDR1 and CDR2 are LGHDT and YNNKEL (reference sequence). This CDR3 is CASSPTETGGYEQYF. The CDR3 DNA follows: TGTGCCAGCAGCCCCACAGAGACAGGTGGCTACGAGCAGTACTTC.

The J gene is TRBJ2-1, the V gene TRBV5-8; the D gene is possibly TRBD1 (5 bases). CDR3 length equals 16 residues. CDR1 and CDR2 (germline): SGHTS, YDEGEE. V was shortened by 3 bases and J by 0 bases, with 13 bases between the two germline ends. The CDR3 coding sequence is TGTGCCAGCAGCTGGGGCGCTGACCCCTCCTACAATGAGCAGTTCTTC. Encoded protein: CASSWGADPSYNEQFF.